Shown below are 9 T cell receptor beta chains from a single sample sequenced in a study of read filtering for tumor transcriptome and immune sequencing. This library used around 400 ng RNA and molecular barcoded adaptors spanning alpha/delta and beta/gamma chains. TCRdb used MiXCR to reprocess the reads, holding one entry per CDR3 protein. The sample holds 100,000 to 150,000 distinct CDR3 sequences, around 14% seen once. The sample was a population of CD138-negative cells sorted from bone marrow. The receptors were sampled from a donor at least 40 years old with multiple myeloma.

This clonotype occurred many times. The chain is built from TRBV20-1 and TRBJ2-5; perhaps TRBD1 as D (5 bases). Trimming took off 3 bases at V and 4 bases at J, with 15 bases between the two ends. The V gene's germline CDR1 is DFQATT and CDR2 SNEGSKA (reference sequence). CDR3 length: 14 residues. The CDR3 reads CSARDRGARETQYF. The DNA of the CDR3 is TGCAGTGCTAGGGATAGGGGTGCGAGAGAGACCCAGTACTTC.

This clonotype was recorded at least ten times. J is TRBJ2-3 and V is TRBV20-1, with TRBD2 identical over 8 bases. With V trimmed by 3 bases and J by 1 base, 3 bases remained unmatched. The germline V gene encodes CDR1 DFQATT and CDR2 SNEGSKA (reference sequence). The CDR3 totals 14 residues. In DNA, the CDR3 is TGCAGTGCTAGTCCTAGCGGGCGCACAGATACGCAGTATTTT. Translation gives CSASPSGRTDTQYF.

This clonotype has just a few counts. The genes are TRBV7-8 and TRBJ2-5; the D gene is possibly TRBD1 (6 bases). V lost 5 bases and J lost 5, with 15 bases in between. The V gene's germline CDR1 is SGHVS and CDR2 FQNEAQ. The CDR3 has 14 residues. This chain's CDR3 is CASSRTAPRETQYF. CDR3 sequence (DNA): TGTGCCAGCAGCCGGACAGCCCCGAGGGAGACCCAGTACTTC.

V usage is TRBV19 and J usage is TRBJ2-7; TRBD1 agrees at 8 bases. The CDR3 loop spans 13 amino acids. V lost 3 bases, J lost 7 bases, and 5 bases stayed unmatched. From germline, CDR1 is LNHDA and CDR2 SQIVND (reference sequence). CDR3 nucleotides: TGTGCCAGTAGTATCGGGACAGGCCCTGAGCAGTACTTC. This encodes CASSIGTGPEQYF.

This clonotype was detected many times. This rearrangement joins TRBV19 to TRBJ2-1; 7 bases are shared with TRBD2. The trim removed 3 bases at V and 1 base at J, leaving 6 bases unmatched. This CDR3 comprises 16 residues. Germline-derived CDR1 and CDR2 are LNHDA and SQIVND (reference sequence). The CDR3 DNA sequence: TGTGCCAGTAGTATCGAAGCGGGAACATCCTACAATGAGCAGTTCTTC. It is translated as CASSIEAGTSYNEQFF.

Many counts were recorded for this clonotype. The gene calls are TRBV11-2 and TRBJ2-1, with TRBD2 as a possible D gene (6 bases). Trimming pared 7 bases from V and 5 bases from J, leaving 18 bases between. The CDR3 spans 15 residues. Per germline, CDR1 SGHAT and CDR2 FQNNGV. DNA for the CDR3: TGTGCCAGCACTTGGAGGGACCCGGGGGACAATGAGCAGTTCTTC. It specifies CASTWRDPGDNEQFF.

Many counts were recorded for this clonotype. The chain is built from TRBV7-3 and TRBJ2-1; 8 nucleotides match TRBD2. V gave up 5 bases and J gave up 7 bases; unmatched junction bases: 13. This CDR3 comprises 16 residues. Germline lookup yields CDR1 SGHTA and CDR2 FQGTGA. The CDR3 reads CASSATLGLAKNEQFF. In DNA form, the CDR3 reads TGTGCCAGCAGCGCCACCCTAGGACTAGCTAAGAATGAGCAGTTCTTC. Combining the CDR3 with reference TRBV7-3 and TRBJ2-1 gives the whole variable domain GAGVSQTPSNKVTEKGKYVELRCDPISGHTALYWYRQSLGQGPEFLIYFQGTGAADDSGLPNDRFFAVRPEGSVSTLKIQRTERGDSAVYLCASSATLGLAKNEQFFGPGTRLTVL.

At least ten counts were recorded for this clonotype. The rearrangement links TRBV5-6 to TRBJ2-1, with D possibly being TRBD1 (5 bases). Looked up from germline, CDR1 is SGHDT and CDR2 is YYEEEE. The CDR3 extends over 14 amino acids. V was trimmed by 4 bases and J by 8 bases, leaving 16 bases between them. CDR3 nucleotide sequence: TGTGCCAGCAGCGACGGGCCCAGGGAAGATGAGCAGTTCTTC. Protein sequence: CASSDGPREDEQFF. Together with reference TRBV5-6 and TRBJ2-1, the CDR3 gives the full variable domain: DAGVTQSPTHLIKTRGQQVTLRCSPKSGHDTVSWYQQALGQGPQFIFQYYEEEERQRGNFPDRFSGHQFPNYSSELNVNALLLGDSALYLCASSDGPREDEQFFGPGTRLTVL.

The sample holds many counts of this clonotype. The chain combines TRBV27 with TRBJ2-1, with D possibly matching TRBD2 (6 bases). The CDR3 is made up of 15 amino acids. V was shortened by 4 bases and J by 0 bases, with 10 bases between the two germline ends. CDR1 is MNHEY, CDR2 SMNVEV, per germline (reference sequence). CDR3 protein: CASSWDGSSYNEQFF. CDR3 DNA sequence: TGTGCCAGCAGTTGGGACGGGAGCTCCTACAATGAGCAGTTCTTC.